These T cell receptor beta chains were read from a single sample in a study of blood T cell repertoires in COVID-19. Only in-frame clones appear in the TCRdb table, and some are missing; sequencing was by immunoSEQ multiplex PCR. The data contain approximately 390,000 clones, about 86% of them singletons. Sample: PBMCs or T cells enriched from blood (not recorded which). The receptor source for this set is a woman aged 45 to 65 who had recovered from COVID-19. Each CDR3 is given with its conserved first and last residue. A D gene is named only where the DNA matches it firmly. Part of the rows lack a size; the others show once, few, many or a class for expanded clones.

j_call d_call v_call clone_size cdr3_nt cdr3_aa
TRBJ2-1 . TRBV7-2 . TGTGCCAGCAGCATCCTCCGGGTCGACGCAGATAAGAAGCAGTTCTTC CASSILRVDADKKQFF
TRBJ1-3 TRBD1 TRBV5-1 . TGCGCCAGCAGCTTAGGGGGCAGGGTCTCTGGAAACACCATATATTTT CASSLGGRVSGNTIYF
TRBJ2-1 . TRBV19 once TGTGCCAGTAGTATCCCGGGACACGGTTCGAGGGAGCAGTTCTTC CASSIPGHGSREQFF
TRBJ1-4 . TRBV18 . TGTGCCAGCTCACCACCCGGGGTTCCCGGGGAAAAACTGTTTTTT CASSPPGVPGEKLFF
TRBJ2-1 . TRBV7-7 . TGTGCTAGCAGCTTAGGGCTCGATCGTCACAATGAGCAGTTCTTC CASSLGLDRHNEQFF
TRBJ1-3 TRBD1 TRBV28 . TGTGCCAGCAGTCCCCCCGGGACAGGTTTCGGGGTGAGCTCTGGAAACACCATATATTTT CASSPPGTGFGVSSGNTIYF
TRBJ1-1 TRBD1 TRBV4-3 . TGCGCCAGCAGCCAAGGACAGGGGGCGGGAGAAGCTTTCTTT CASSQGQGAGEAFF
TRBJ2-2 TRBD2 TRBV6-5 . TGTGCCAGCAGTCGGACTAGCGGGGGTCCTGGGGAGCTGTTTTTT CASSRTSGGPGELFF
TRBJ2-6 . TRBV5-1 . TGCGCCAGCAGCTTGGAGGGACACGTCTCTGGGGCCAACGTCCTGACTTTC CASSLEGHVSGANVLTF
TRBJ1-1 TRBD1 TRBV2 . TGTGCCAGCAGCTTAAAACAGGGGATGAACACTGAAGCTTTCTTT CASSLKQGMNTEAFF
TRBJ1-6 . TRBV3-1/TRBV3-2 few TGTGCCAGCAGCCAGAATCAGGGAGGTTCACCCCTCCACTTT CASSQNQGGSPLHF
TRBJ1-1 . TRBV5-1 . TGCGCCAGCAGCCTATACAGGGTTGGCGCTGAAGCTTTCTTT CASSLYRVGAEAFF
TRBJ1-1 . TRBV5-5 once TGTGCCAGCAGCTTGGAATCGACTGAAGCTTTCTTT CASSLESTEAFF
TRBJ2-3 TRBD2 TRBV27 . TGTGCCAGCACAGGACTAGCGGGGGCCATCACAGATACGCAGTATTTT CASTGLAGAITDTQYF
TRBJ1-2 . TRBV4-3 . TGCGCCAGCAGCCAAGATTATGCGGGCTTCTATGGCTACACCTTC CASSQDYAGFYGYTF
TRBJ1-6 TRBD1 TRBV18 . TGTGCCAGCTCAGAAGGGACAGTCAATTCACCCCTCCACTTT CASSEGTVNSPLHF
TRBJ1-5 . TRBV11-2 . TGTGCCAGCAGCTACACCCCCTATCAGCCCCAGCATTTT CASSYTPYQPQHF
TRBJ1-1 TRBD1 TRBV4-3 . TGCGCCAGCAGCCAGGATTCGACAGGGATGAACACTGAAGCTTTCTTT CASSQDSTGMNTEAFF
TRBJ1-6 TRBD1 TRBV18 . TGTGCCAGCCAGCGACAGGGTGTAGATTCACCCCTCCACTTT CASQRQGVDSPLHF
TRBJ1-1 . TRBV27 once TGTGCCAGCAGTGAGTATTTCGCCGCCGACAGGAACACTGAAGCTTTCTTT CASSEYFAADRNTEAFF
TRBJ1-1 . TRBV2 . TGTGCCAGCAGTGCCCGACAGGCGAGGACTGAAGCTTTCTTT CASSARQARTEAFF
TRBJ1-4 . TRBV7-2 . TGTGCCAGCAGTCCTGGGAGGTCCGCTGGAAAACTGTTTTTT CASSPGRSAGKLFF
TRBJ1-1 . TRBV7-2 . TGTGCCAGCAGCTCCCATGCGGGCACTGAAGCTTTCTTT CASSSHAGTEAFF
TRBJ1-4 TRBD1 TRBV5-1 . TGCGCCAGCAGCTTGGGGGACAGGGATAATGAAAAACTGTTTTTT CASSLGDRDNEKLFF
TRBJ2-2 TRBD2 TRBV11-3 . TGTGCCAGCAGCTCACTAGCGGGGGGGCTGGACACCGGGGAGCTGTTTTTT CASSSLAGGLDTGELFF
TRBJ1-1 . TRBV5-6 . TGTGCCAGCAGCTTGGTAGCAGGGCTACGTGAAGCTTTCTTT CASSLVAGLREAFF
TRBJ1-3 . TRBV5-1 . TGCGCCAGCAGCCAGCGCCCAACACAGGGTACGGGAAACACCATATATTTT CASSQRPTQGTGNTIYF
TRBJ2-7 TRBD2 TRBV4-2 . TGTGCCAGCAGCCTTGCGGCGGGGCGGGGGGACGAGCAGTACTTC CASSLAAGRGDEQYF
TRBJ1-2 . TRBV5-1 . TGCGCCAGCAGAACAGCCAACTATGGCTACACCTTC CASRTANYGYTF
TRBJ1-2 TRBD1 TRBV2 . TGTGCCAGCAGTGAAGTACAGGGGAGCGCAGGAGGCTATGGCTACACCTTC CASSEVQGSAGGYGYTF
TRBJ1-2 TRBD1 TRBV10-3 many TGTGCCATCAGCGCCGACAGGGGATATGGCTACACCTTC CAISADRGYGYTF
TRBJ2-1 . TRBV18 . TGTGCCAGCTCATCAAAGGGAGAGTCCTACAATGAGCAGTTCTTC CASSSKGESYNEQFF
TRBJ2-5 . TRBV9 . TGTGCCAGCAGCGCTACGGGGGAAGGGGAGACCCAGTACTTC CASSATGEGETQYF
TRBJ1-6 . TRBV28 . TGTGCCAGCACTGGACAGCTTCAATCACCCCTCCACTTT CASTGQLQSPLHF
TRBJ1-2 TRBD1 TRBV28 . TGTGCCAGCAGTTTGGGACAGTTAACTAACTATGGCTACACCTTC CASSLGQLTNYGYTF
TRBJ1-5 . TRBV28 . TGTGCCAGCAGTTTAGTCCAGAGCAATCAGCCCCAGCATTTT CASSLVQSNQPQHF
TRBJ2-7 . TRBV10-3 . TGTGCCATCAGTGAGACGTCGGACGAGCAGTACTTC CAISETSDEQYF
TRBJ1-2 TRBD1 TRBV27 . TGTGCCAGCAGTTTACTCGGGACAGCAGATGGCTACACCTTC CASSLLGTADGYTF
TRBJ2-6 TRBD1 TRBV24-1 . TGTGCCACCAGTGATGGGCCCGGGACAGGGTTCTCTGGGGCCAACGTCCTGACTTTC CATSDGPGTGFSGANVLTF
TRBJ2-1 TRBD2 TRBV9 . TGTGCCAGCAGCGTGGCGGGGGGACAATACAATGAGCAGTTCTTC CASSVAGGQYNEQFF
TRBJ2-2 . TRBV10-3 . TGTGCCATCAGTCCGACAGGTCTCACCGGGGAGCTGTTTTTT CAISPTGLTGELFF
TRBJ2-7 . TRBV7-6 . TGTGCCAGCAGCTTAAGTGTTGGAGGTCCTTCCTACGAGCAGTACTTC CASSLSVGGPSYEQYF
TRBJ2-5 . TRBV29-1 . TGCAGCGTTGAAGACAGTCAAGAGACCCAGTACTTC CSVEDSQETQYF
TRBJ1-1 . TRBV2 . TGTGCCAGCAGTGAACCTGCGGCTGGGTACACTGAAGCTTTCTTT CASSEPAAGYTEAFF
TRBJ1-2 . TRBV2 . TGTGCCAGCAGTGAACCGCAGGGTCCTAACTATGGCTACACCTTC CASSEPQGPNYGYTF
TRBJ1-5 TRBD1 TRBV30 . TGTGCCTGGAGTGTAATGTGGGACAGGGGGAATCAGCCCCAGCATTTT CAWSVMWDRGNQPQHF
TRBJ2-1 . TRBV2 . TGTGCCAGCAGTGATTGGGCGGGGGCTTACAATGAGCAGTTCTTC CASSDWAGAYNEQFF
TRBJ1-5 . TRBV19 . TGTGCCTGCTCTCAGGAAATCAATCAGCCCCAGCATTTT CACSQEINQPQHF
TRBJ2-4 . TRBV3-1/TRBV3-2 . TGTGCCAGCAGCCAGGGAGCGAAAAACATTCAGTACTTC CASSQGAKNIQYF
TRBJ1-4 . TRBV27 . TGTGCCAGCACGGCAGGGGCTAATGAAAAACTGTTTTTT CASTAGANEKLFF
TRBJ2-5 . TRBV13 few TGTGCCAGCAGCCCAGGGTTTGGAGAGACCCAGTACTTC CASSPGFGETQYF
TRBJ1-1 . TRBV3-1/TRBV3-2 once TGTGCCAGCACTATATACCCCCGGCGGACTGAAGCTTTCTTT CASTIYPRRTEAFF
TRBJ2-1 TRBD2 TRBV7-3 few TGTGCCAGCAGCGCCTCCGGGACTAGCGGACCGAATGAGCAGTTCTTC CASSASGTSGPNEQFF
TRBJ2-6 TRBD1 TRBV7-6 once TGTGCCAGCAGCTTCAGGACAGGGCGCTTTGGGGCCAACGTCCTGACTTTC CASSFRTGRFGANVLTF
TRBJ1-1 TRBD1 TRBV6-2/TRBV6-3 . TGTGCCAGCAGTTTTACCCGGGACAGGGGGCCAGGCGGCACTGAAGCTTTCTTT CASSFTRDRGPGGTEAFF
TRBJ1-2 TRBD1 TRBV6-5 . TGTGCCAGCAGTTACTCCCGGGACAGGGGGATCTATGGCTACACCTTC CASSYSRDRGIYGYTF
TRBJ1-2 TRBD1 TRBV9 . TGTGCCAGCAGCACTCACTCGGACAGGATGGCGGACTATGGCTACACCTTC CASSTHSDRMADYGYTF
TRBJ1-1 . TRBV30 . TGTGCCTGGAGGCCTTACCCCGGTTGGAACACTGAAGCTTTCTTT CAWRPYPGWNTEAFF